The present T cell receptor (beta chain) was sequenced within a study of T cells in Graves' hyperthyroidism and ophthalmopathy. Findings and caveats of the study: Appearing also in blood were most of the thyroid clonotypes expanded above 0.001.

Regions amplified from RNA transcripts were the TCR beta CDR3 regions. During a first-round RT-PCR of the TCR CDR3, the HTBI primer set was used. TCRdb recomputed calls from the multiplex PCR reads with MiXCR, one row per CDR3 protein. The sample includes under 400,000 distinct CDR3 sequences, about 16% seen only once; the top ten take approximately 19%. Trimming left V 2 bases short and J 2 bases short, with 13 bases between. Germline V gives CDR1 MNHEY, CDR2 SVGEGT. The CDR3 sequence is 15 residues long. The table lists this clonotype with many counts. The target antigen is unknown. Disease lasting under 3 months, a NOSPECS grade of at least 4, and a Clinical Activity Score of at least 3 were features of the ophthalmopathy patients. Thyroid ultrasound, orbital computed tomography, clinical symptoms, and serum thyroxine and TRAb underpinned diagnoses.

Sequenced input: blood. The receptor's source is a woman aged 55-70 years with Graves' ophthalmopathy. This rearrangement joins TRBV6-2 or TRBV6-3 to TRBJ2-7; D may match TRBD1 or TRBD2 (6 bases each). The chain's CDR3 is CASSYGEGGTYEQYF. CDR3 nucleotides: TGTGCCAGCAGTTACGGAGAGGGGGGAACCTACGAGCAGTACTTC.